This T cell receptor (beta chain) derives from a study of cytomegalovirus exposure and HLA in healthy donors. General study results and limits: According to a later analysis, TCR clusters from the first cohort tended to co-occur in the roughly 110 validation repertoires. High sensitivity and specificity were reportedly achieved when the classifier diagnosed cytomegalovirus status.

The roughly 120-subject validation cohort, separate from the approximately 670-subject first cohort, included the donors. Using immunoSEQ multiplex PCR, the repertoire was profiled, and TCRdb retains in-frame clones only, with some absent. The table has 130,000 or so clones, 85% to 90% seen once. Details on this clone: The antigen is undetermined.

The CDR3 is 16 amino acids. V gave up 6 bases and J gave up 2 bases, with 19 bases separating them. Per the germline V gene, CDR1 is MNHNY and CDR2 is SVGAGI (reference sequence). The clonotype was recovered from a young man in good health and CMV-seronegative. The specimen was PBMCs. The gene calls are TRBV6-6 and TRBJ1-1, with a possible D match to TRBD1 (6 bases). The CDR3 here is CASSPMSGQRNTEAFF. The CDR3 DNA reads TGTGCCAGCAGCCCGATGAGTGGACAGCGTAACACTGAAGCTTTCTTT.